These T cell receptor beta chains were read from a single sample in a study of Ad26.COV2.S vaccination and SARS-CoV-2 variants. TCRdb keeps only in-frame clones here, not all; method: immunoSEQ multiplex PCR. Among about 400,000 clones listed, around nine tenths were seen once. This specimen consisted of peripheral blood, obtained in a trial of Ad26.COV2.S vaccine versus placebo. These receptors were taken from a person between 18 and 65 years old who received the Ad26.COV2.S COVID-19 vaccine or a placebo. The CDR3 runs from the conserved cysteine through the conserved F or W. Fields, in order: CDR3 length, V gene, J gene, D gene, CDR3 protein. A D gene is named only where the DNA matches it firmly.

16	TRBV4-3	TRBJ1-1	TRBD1	CASSQETGGMNTEAFF
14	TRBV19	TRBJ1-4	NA	CASMGFLGNEKLFF
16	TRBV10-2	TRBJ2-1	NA	CASSEKRRISYNEQFF
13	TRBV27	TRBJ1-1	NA	CASTAAGKAEAFF
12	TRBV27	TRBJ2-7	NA	CATGHARYEQYF
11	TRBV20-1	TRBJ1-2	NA	CSASSGVGYTF
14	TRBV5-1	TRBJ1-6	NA	CASTPGQKNSPLHF
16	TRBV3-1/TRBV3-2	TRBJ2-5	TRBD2	CASSTMTSGRKETQYF
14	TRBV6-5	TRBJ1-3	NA	CANRTLSSGNTIYF
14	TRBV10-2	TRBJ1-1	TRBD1	CASTLQGMNTEAFF
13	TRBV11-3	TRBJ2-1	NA	CASSLAPPSSQFF
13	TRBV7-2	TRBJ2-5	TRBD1	CASSTGTGGGQYF
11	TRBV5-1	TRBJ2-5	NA	CASSFKETQYF
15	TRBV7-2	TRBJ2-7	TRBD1	CASSLATGGGYEQYF
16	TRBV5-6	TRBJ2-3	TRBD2	CASSLGGLDRADTQYF
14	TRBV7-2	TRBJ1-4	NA	CASSSGGRGGKLFF
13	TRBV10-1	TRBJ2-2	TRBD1	CASSDRGLGELFF
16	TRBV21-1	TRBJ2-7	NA	CASSRLTSENCYEQYF
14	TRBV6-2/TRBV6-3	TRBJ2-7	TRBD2	CASSYLREGNEQYF
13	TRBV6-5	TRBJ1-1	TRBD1	CASSYSVRQGAFF
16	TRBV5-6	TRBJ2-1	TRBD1	CASSLTKGASGKEQFF
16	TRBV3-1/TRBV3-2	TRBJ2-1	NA	CASTAEIADSYNEQFF
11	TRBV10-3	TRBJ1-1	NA	CAAQQGFEAFF
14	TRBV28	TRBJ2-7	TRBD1	CASSRAGQALQAGF
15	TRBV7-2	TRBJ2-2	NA	CASRAGELNTGELFF
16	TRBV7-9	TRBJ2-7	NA	CASSSNRDPWPYEQYF
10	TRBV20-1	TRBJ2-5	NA	CSARRETQYF
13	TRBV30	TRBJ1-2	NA	CAWAAGFNYGYTF
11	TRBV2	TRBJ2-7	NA	CASSEWQSKYF
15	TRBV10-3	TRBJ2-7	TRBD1	CAISDLEQGAYEQYF
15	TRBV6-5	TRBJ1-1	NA	CASSRDGRASTEAFF
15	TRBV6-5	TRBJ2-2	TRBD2	CASSYGSSGSGELFF
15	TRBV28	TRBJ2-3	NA	CASSFWQGKGDTQYF
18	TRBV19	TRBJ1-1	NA	CASDPAGLWGFTGTEAFF
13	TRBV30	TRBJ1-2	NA	CAWSRAGAGGYTF
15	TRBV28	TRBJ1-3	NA	CASSLQGGPGNTIYF
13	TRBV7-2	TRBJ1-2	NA	CASSPDSNYGYTF
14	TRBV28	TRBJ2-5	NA	CATPPGTEQETQYF
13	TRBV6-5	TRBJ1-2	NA	CASRPTGFRGYTF
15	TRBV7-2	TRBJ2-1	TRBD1	CASSKPGQTYNEQFF
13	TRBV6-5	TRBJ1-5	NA	CASSIQGNQPQHF
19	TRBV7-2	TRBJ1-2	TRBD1	CASSLAKGGAQDRGDGYTF
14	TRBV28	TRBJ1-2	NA	CASSIRQEFYGYTF
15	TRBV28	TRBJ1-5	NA	CASSLTGTAGQPQHF
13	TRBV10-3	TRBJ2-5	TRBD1	CAIGTGGMKTQYF
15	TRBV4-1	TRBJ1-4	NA	CASSQDGGGEEKLFF
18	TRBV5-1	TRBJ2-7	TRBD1	CASSLASSGTGGRYEQYF
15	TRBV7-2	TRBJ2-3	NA	CASSLGHGPIGTQYF
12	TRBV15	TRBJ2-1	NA	CATSRGADEQFF